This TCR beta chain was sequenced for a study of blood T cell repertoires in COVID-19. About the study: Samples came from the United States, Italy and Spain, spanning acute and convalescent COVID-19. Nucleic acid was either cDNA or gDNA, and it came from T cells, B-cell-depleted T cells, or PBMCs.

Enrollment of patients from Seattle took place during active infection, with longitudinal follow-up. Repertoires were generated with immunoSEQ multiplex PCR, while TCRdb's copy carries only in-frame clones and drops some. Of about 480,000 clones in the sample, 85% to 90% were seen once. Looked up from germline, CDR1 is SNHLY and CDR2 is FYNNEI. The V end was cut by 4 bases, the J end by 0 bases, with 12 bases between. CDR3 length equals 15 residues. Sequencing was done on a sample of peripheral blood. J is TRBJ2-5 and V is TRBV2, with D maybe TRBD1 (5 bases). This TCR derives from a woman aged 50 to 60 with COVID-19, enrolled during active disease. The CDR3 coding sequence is TGTGCCAGCAGTGGGGGCCAGACGTACCAAGAGACCCAGTACTTC. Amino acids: CASSGGQTYQETQYF.